This T cell receptor (beta chain) was observed in a study of shared clonotypes between healthy human individuals. The naive CD8 fraction comprised CD45RO-negative cells positively selected for CCR7 and excluded terminally differentiated effector memory CD45RA+ cells. Comment on this clone: Its antigen remains unidentified.

Around 32,000 T cell genomes, or approximately 200 ng DNA, went into the sorted-subset replicate PCRs. Only in-frame clones appear in the TCRdb table, and some are missing; sequencing was by immunoSEQ multiplex PCR. This table has approximately 650,000 clones, just under 97% appearing once. Study-wide results and caveats: In contrast to clonotypes shared by all four donors, non-shared clonotypes had lower generation probabilities. Clonotype sharing across a few donors was observed for around 5% of naive CD4 clonotypes.

The receptor was isolated from a woman in her 30s in good health. Source material: naive CD8+ T cells sorted from blood.

CDR3 DNA sequence: TGTGCCAGCAGCAAAGGGGCAGGGGATTCGAACACTGAAGCTTTCTTT. This codes for CASSKGAGDSNTEAFF. The V gene is TRBV21-1, the J gene TRBJ1-1; TRBD1, the table's D call, was not compared with the DNA. TRBV21-1 is a recognized pseudogene. The CDR3 is made up of 16 amino acids.